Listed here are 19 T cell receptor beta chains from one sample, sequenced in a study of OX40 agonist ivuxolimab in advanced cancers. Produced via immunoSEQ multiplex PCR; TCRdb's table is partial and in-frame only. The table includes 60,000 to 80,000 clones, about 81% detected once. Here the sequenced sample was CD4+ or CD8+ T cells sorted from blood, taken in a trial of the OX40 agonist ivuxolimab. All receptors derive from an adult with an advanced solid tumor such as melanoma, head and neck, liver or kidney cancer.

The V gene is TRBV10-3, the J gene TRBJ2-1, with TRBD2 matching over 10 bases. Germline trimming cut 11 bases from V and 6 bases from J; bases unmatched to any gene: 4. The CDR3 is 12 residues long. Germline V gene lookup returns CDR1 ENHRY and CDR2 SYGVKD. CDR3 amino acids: CAARTSGNEQFF. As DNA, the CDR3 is TGTGCCGCGAGGACTAGCGGCAATGAGCAGTTCTTC.

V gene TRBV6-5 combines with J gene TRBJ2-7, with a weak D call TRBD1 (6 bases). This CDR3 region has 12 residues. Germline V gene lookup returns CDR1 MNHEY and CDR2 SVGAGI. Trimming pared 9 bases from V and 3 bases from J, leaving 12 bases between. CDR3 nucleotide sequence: TGTGCCAGTACAGGGTTAAGCTACGAGCAGTACTTC. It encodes CASTGLSYEQYF.

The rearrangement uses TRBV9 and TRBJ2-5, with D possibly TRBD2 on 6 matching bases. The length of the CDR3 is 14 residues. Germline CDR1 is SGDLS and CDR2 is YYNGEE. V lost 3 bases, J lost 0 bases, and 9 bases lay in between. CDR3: CASSAGDYQETQYF. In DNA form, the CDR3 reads TGTGCCAGCAGCGCGGGGGACTACCAAGAGACCCAGTACTTC.

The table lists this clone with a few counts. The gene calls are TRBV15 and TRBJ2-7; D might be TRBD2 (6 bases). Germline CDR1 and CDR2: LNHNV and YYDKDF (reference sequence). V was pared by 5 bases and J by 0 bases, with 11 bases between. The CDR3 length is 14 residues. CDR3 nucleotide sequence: TGTGCCACCAGCCCGGGGGTTAGCTCCTACGAGCAGTACTTC. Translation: CATSPGVSSYEQYF.

The CDR3 bases are TGTGCCAGCAGCTTAAATGGCGAGACTCCGAAAGGGGTTTGCAATCAGCCCCAGCATTTT. Its translation: CASSLNGETPKGVCNQPQHF. The chain carries TRBV7-3 and TRBJ1-5; TRBD1 might be the D (5 bases). Germline values: CDR1 SGHTA, CDR2 FQGTGA. V gave up 1 base and J gave up 2 bases, with 24 bases separating them. The CDR3 sequence is 20 residues long.

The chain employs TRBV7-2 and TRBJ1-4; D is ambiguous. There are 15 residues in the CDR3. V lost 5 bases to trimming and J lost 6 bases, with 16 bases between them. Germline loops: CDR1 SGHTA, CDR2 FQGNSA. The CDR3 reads CASSTRVGLDEKLFF. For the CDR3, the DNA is TGTGCCAGCAGCACACGAGTAGGTCTCGATGAAAAACTGTTTTTT.

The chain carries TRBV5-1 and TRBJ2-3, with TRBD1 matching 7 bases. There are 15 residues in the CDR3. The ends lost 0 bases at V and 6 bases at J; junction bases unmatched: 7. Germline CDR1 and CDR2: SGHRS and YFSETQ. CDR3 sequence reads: CASSLAKEGADTQYF. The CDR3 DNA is TGCGCCAGCAGCTTGGCCAAAGAGGGGGCGGATACGCAGTATTTT.

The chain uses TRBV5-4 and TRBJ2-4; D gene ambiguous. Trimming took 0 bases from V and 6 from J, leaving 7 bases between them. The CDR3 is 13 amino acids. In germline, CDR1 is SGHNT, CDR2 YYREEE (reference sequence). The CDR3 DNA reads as TGTGCCAGCAGCTTGGGTTCTTTAAACATTCAGTACTTC. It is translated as CASSLGSLNIQYF.

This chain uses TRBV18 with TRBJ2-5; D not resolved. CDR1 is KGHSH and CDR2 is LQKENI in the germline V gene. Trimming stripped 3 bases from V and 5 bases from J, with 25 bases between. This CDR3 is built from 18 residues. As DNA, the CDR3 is TGTGCCAGCTCACCTTTCAGTGGTCGTGGGCGCGCGACGGAGACCCAGTACTTC. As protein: CASSPFSGRGRATETQYF.

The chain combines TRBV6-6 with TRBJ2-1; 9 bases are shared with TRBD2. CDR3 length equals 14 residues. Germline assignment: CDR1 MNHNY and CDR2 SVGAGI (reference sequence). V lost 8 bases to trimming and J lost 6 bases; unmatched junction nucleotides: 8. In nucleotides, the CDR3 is TGTGCCAGCTCCCCGGGACTAGCCCTCAATGAGCAGTTCTTC. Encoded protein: CASSPGLALNEQFF.

The CDR3 nucleotides are TGTGCCAGCTCACCACCGGCCCCAGCGGGGGCTACAGATACGCAGTATTTT. This encodes CASSPPAPAGATDTQYF. V usage is TRBV18 and J usage is TRBJ2-3, with 8 bases that match TRBD2. This CDR3 contains 17 residues. V was pared by 0 bases and J by 3 bases, with 8 bases of the junction left unmatched. Per the germline V gene, CDR1 is KGHSH and CDR2 is LQKENI.

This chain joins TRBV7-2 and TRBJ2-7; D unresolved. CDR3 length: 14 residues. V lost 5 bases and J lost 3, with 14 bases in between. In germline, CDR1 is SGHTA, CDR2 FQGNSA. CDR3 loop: CASSPRPLSYEQYF. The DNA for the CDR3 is TGTGCCAGCAGCCCAAGACCCCTCAGCTACGAGCAGTACTTC.

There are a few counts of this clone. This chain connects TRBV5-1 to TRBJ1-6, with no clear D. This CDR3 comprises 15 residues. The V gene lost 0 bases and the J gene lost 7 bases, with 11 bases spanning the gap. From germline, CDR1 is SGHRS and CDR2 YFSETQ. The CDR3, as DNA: TGCGCCAGCAGCTTGGGTGTAGGAAAAAATTCACCCCTCCACTTT. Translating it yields CASSLGVGKNSPLHF.

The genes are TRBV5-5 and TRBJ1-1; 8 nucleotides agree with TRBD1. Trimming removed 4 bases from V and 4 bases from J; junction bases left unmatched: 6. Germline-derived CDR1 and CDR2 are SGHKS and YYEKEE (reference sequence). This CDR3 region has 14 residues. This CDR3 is CASSLQGEGTEAFF. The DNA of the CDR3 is TGTGCCAGCAGCCTACAGGGGGAGGGCACTGAAGCTTTCTTT.

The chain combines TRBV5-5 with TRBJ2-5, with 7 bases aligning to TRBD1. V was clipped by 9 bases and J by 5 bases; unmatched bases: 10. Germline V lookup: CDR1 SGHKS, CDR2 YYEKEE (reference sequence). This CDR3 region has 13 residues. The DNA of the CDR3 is TGTGCCACCCGGACAGGCCTTCTGGAGACCCAGTACTTC. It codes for CATRTGLLETQYF.

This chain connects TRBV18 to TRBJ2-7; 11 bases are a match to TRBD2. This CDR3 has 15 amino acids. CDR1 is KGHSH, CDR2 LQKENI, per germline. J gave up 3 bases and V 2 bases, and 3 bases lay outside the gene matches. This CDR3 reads CASSPVAGGSYEQYF. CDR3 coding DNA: TGTGCCAGCTCACCAGTAGCGGGAGGGAGCTACGAGCAGTACTTC.

The CDR3 loop reads CASSVGTANTGELFF. Written as DNA, the CDR3 is TGTGCCAGTAGTGTTGGGACAGCGAACACCGGGGAGCTGTTTTTT. The chain employs TRBV19 and TRBJ2-2; 7 bases map to TRBD1. CDR1 is LNHDA and CDR2 is SQIVND in the germline V gene (reference sequence). Trimming at V came to 5 bases and at J to 0 bases, leaving 3 bases not matched to a gene. This CDR3 is 15 amino acids long.

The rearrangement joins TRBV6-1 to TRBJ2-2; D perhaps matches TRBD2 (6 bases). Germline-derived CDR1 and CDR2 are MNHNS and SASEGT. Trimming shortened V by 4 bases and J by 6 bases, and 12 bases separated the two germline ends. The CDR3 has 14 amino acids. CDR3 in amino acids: CASSGGLEAGELFF. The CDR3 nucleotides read TGTGCCAGCAGTGGGGGACTGGAGGCCGGGGAGCTGTTTTTT.

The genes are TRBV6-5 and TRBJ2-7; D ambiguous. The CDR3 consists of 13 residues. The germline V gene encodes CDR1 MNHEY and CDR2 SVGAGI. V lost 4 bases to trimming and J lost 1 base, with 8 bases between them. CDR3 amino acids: CASSFGDSYEQYF. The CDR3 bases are TGTGCCAGCAGTTTCGGTGATTCCTACGAGCAGTACTTC.